This T cell receptor (beta chain) originates from a study of Graves' ophthalmopathy and Graves' hyperthyroidism. The germline CDR1 and CDR2 sequences are MNHNS and SASEGT. Trimming took off 7 bases at V and 0 bases at J, with 7 bases between the two ends. The CDR3 is 13 amino acids. Scientists amplified the TCR beta CDR3 regions from RNA transcripts. The first round was an RT-PCR with HTBI primers, and the second round was a multiplex PCR. TCRdb reprocessed the multiplex PCR reads via MiXCR and lists one record per CDR3 protein. This table holds about 150,000 distinct CDR3 sequences, approximately 40% found once. This clonotype was found a few times.

Material: peripheral blood. This clonotype originated in a woman aged 40 to 55 with Graves' ophthalmopathy. The chain carries TRBV6-1 and TRBJ1-5; D is uncertain. The CDR3 coding sequence is TGTGCCAGCAAAGGTGGTAGCAATCAGCCCCAGCATTTT. Its translation is CASKGGSNQPQHF.